This TCR beta chain was sequenced in a study of shared clonotypes between healthy human individuals. General study findings and limits: Naive subsets typically showed greater estimated richness than memory subsets.

This clone was recorded a few times. Antigen unknown. Germline V CDR1 and CDR2: LGHNA, YSLEER. This CDR3 region has 17 residues. Trimming left V 4 bases short and J 0 bases short, with 16 bases between. A CD45RA-negative memory subset and a CD45RA+ naive subset were separated from the CD4+ cells. Data came from immunoSEQ multiplex PCR; TCRdb stores just in-frame clones and leaves some out. The table has approximately 240,000 clones, under 80% seen once. Sequences were obtained from memory CD4+ T cells sorted from blood. The sample's subset: CD45RA-negative fraction. V usage is TRBV4-3 and J usage is TRBJ1-3, with D uncertain. The TCR comes from a man aged 30 to 45 in good health. The CDR3 is CASSRVSQTNSGNTIYF. The CDR3 region has the DNA TGCGCCAGCAGCCGCGTCAGTCAGACGAACTCTGGAAACACCATATATTTT.